Ten or more counts support the clone carrying this T cell receptor beta chain. One entry per CDR3 protein results from TCRdb running MiXCR on the RACE reads. The data show 150,000 to 200,000 distinct CDR3 sequences, around 30% seen once. Trimming removed 5 bases from V and 5 bases from J, with 13 bases in between. This CDR3 has 13 amino acids. Germline V gene data show CDR1 as MDHEN and CDR2 as SYDVKM. This sample was taken from a study of human T cells and chemical hapten exposure. Time point here: pre-sensitization, week 0. The treatment is: therapeutic diphenylcyclopropenone sensitization with weekly scalp DPC.

The sequence was collected from a woman younger than 45 with alopecia areata. Some clones in this sample may be carry-over from other donors' samples. The material was whole blood, obtained in connection with sensitization to the hapten diphenylcyclopropenone (DPC). The chain couples TRBV28 to TRBJ2-7, with D unclear. CDR3 sequence reads: CASSAWRNDEQYF. The CDR3 coding sequence is TGTGCCAGCAGTGCCTGGCGGAACGACGAGCAGTACTTC.